The 22 T cell receptor beta chains in this list originate from one sample, sequenced in a study of shared clonotypes between healthy human individuals. TCRdb's copy holds only in-frame clones and misses some; the assay was immunoSEQ multiplex PCR. Among around 2.3 million clones, approximately 96% were seen once, and the ten largest hold roughly 0.13%. Sequencing was carried out using naive CD4+ T cells sorted from blood. Indicated subset: CD45RA+ positively selected. The source of these receptors is a young man in good health.

This chain joins TRBV7-2 and TRBJ2-7, with D possibly being TRBD2 (6 bases). Germline CDR1 is SGHTA and CDR2 is FQGNSA. The V end was cut by 5 bases, the J end by 3 bases, with 14 bases between. The length of the CDR3 is 14 residues. This chain's CDR3 is CASSAQPGGYEQYF. CDR3 in DNA: TGTGCCAGCAGCGCCCAACCCGGGGGCTACGAGCAGTACTTC.

The chain employs TRBV2 and TRBJ2-3, with 10 bases matching TRBD2. J gave up 14 bases and V 5 bases, and 7 bases lay outside the gene matches. Per the germline V gene, CDR1 is SNHLY and CDR2 is FYNNEI. The CDR3 has 12 residues. CDR3 coding DNA: TGTGCCAGCAGTCAAACTAGCGGGAATATGTATTTT. The encoded protein is CASSQTSGNMYF.

CDR3 sequence: CASHGGWDRENNYGYTF. CDR3 bases: TGTGCCAGCCACGGGGGGTGGGACAGAGAGAATAACTATGGCTACACCTTC. The chain couples TRBV7-9 to TRBJ1-2; 7 bases agree with TRBD1. Trimming cost V 8 bases and J 1 base; bases outside gene matches: 16. The CDR3 is 17 amino acids. CDR1 SEHNR and CDR2 FQNEAQ come from the germline V gene (reference sequence).

This chain uses TRBV7-8 with TRBJ1-5; D not certain. V lost 4 bases and J lost 7, with 14 bases in between. CDR3 length: 14 residues. Germline V gene lookup returns CDR1 SGHVS and CDR2 FQNEAQ. CDR3 bases: TGTGCCAGCAGCTCAGAGCTAAGGCAGCAGCCCCAGCATTTT. Its translation: CASSSELRQQPQHF.

The rearrangement joins TRBV2 to TRBJ2-3, with 10 bases matching TRBD2. The CDR3 is 19 residues long. CDR1 and CDR2 (germline): SNHLY, FYNNEI. V was pared by 7 bases and J by 0 bases, with 16 bases of the junction left unmatched. CDR3 DNA: TGTGCCAGCACCCGAAGGAGAGCGGGAGGGACAAGGAGCACAGATACGCAGTATTTT. Protein: CASTRRRAGGTRSTDTQYF.

This chain uses TRBV4-1 with TRBJ2-3; TRBD2 agrees at 12 bases. This CDR3 comprises 16 residues. V shed 2 bases and J 4 bases; nucleotides not matched to a gene: 4. From germline, CDR1 is MGHRA and CDR2 YSYEKL. The CDR3 sequence: CASSQTLAGGSDTQYF. The CDR3 nucleotides are TGCGCCAGCAGCCAAACACTAGCGGGAGGTTCAGATACGCAGTATTTT.

The chain links TRBV5-6 to TRBJ1-2, with D hard to call. The CDR3 totals 12 residues. V dropped 4 bases and J dropped 7 bases, with 11 bases sitting between them. The germline V gene encodes CDR1 SGHDT and CDR2 YYEEEE. In nucleotides, the CDR3 is TGTGCCAGCAGCCAAACGGGGAGTGGCTACACCTTC. Amino acid sequence: CASSQTGSGYTF.

V usage is TRBV21-1 and J usage is TRBJ2-3; the table names TRBD1, a call not compared with the DNA. TRBV21-1 is shown as a pseudogene. This CDR3 has 12 residues. The CDR3 loop is CASTPEVDTQYF. The CDR3 DNA follows: TGTGCCAGCACCCCAGAAGTGGATACGCAGTATTTT.

CDR3 nucleotide sequence: TGTGCCATCACCCCGGGGGGGGCGAATACGCAGTATTTT. Residues: CAITPGGANTQYF. The chain combines TRBV10-3 with TRBJ2-3, with 8 bases that match TRBD2. The CDR3 covers 13 residues. J gave up 7 bases and V 7 bases, and 7 bases lay outside the gene matches. CDR1 is ENHRY and CDR2 is SYGVKD in the germline V gene.

The V call is TRBV27, the J call TRBJ2-7; possibly TRBD1 for D (6 bases). V was pared by 4 bases and J by 9 bases, with 16 bases between. Germline-derived CDR1 and CDR2 are MNHEY and SMNVEV (reference sequence). The CDR3 contains 13 residues. The CDR3 sequence is CASSSIPGQAQYF. Here the CDR3 DNA reads TGTGCCAGCAGTTCAATTCCGGGACAAGCGCAGTACTTC.

The chain joins TRBV4-1 to TRBJ1-1; 10 nucleotides match TRBD1. The germline gives CDR1 MGHRA, CDR2 YSYEKL. J gave up 8 bases and V 0 bases, and 3 bases lay outside the gene matches. The CDR3 spans 14 residues. The CDR3 is CASSQDRDRGEAFF. The CDR3, as DNA: TGCGCCAGCAGCCAAGATAGGGACAGGGGCGAAGCTTTCTTT.

On this clone: The sample carries other DNA sequences with the same CDR3. V and J are TRBV5-4 and TRBJ2-1; D may be TRBD1 (5 bases). The CDR3 length is 14 residues. From germline, CDR1 is SGHNT and CDR2 YYREEE (reference sequence). V was cut by 1 base and J by 3 bases, with 8 bases left in between. CDR3 DNA: TGTGCCAGCAGCTTGCAGGGATACTACAATGAGCAGTTCTTC. This sequence encodes CASSLQGYYNEQFF.

The chain has TRBV6-6 and TRBJ1-2, with 7 bases lining up with TRBD1. J lost 6 bases, V lost 5 bases, and 12 bases had no gene match. Germline V gives CDR1 MNHNY, CDR2 SVGAGI (reference sequence). This CDR3 contains 15 residues. The CDR3 here is CASSLSDRESDGYTF. CDR3 coding DNA: TGTGCCAGCAGTCTTTCAGACAGGGAGTCAGATGGCTACACCTTC.

The chain uses TRBV6-5 and TRBJ1-1, with a possible D match to TRBD1 (5 bases). CDR1 MNHEY and CDR2 SVGAGI come from the germline V gene. V was clipped by 0 bases and J by 10 bases, with 15 bases between them. This CDR3 is 14 amino acids long. This CDR3 reads CASSYSRILGVAFF. The CDR3 DNA sequence: TGTGCCAGCAGTTACTCCCGGATCCTGGGGGTAGCTTTCTTT.

This chain links TRBV30 with TRBJ2-2, with TRBD2 identical over 7 bases. The CDR3 contains 15 residues. CDR1 is GTSNPN, CDR2 SVGIG, per germline (reference sequence). Trimming at V came to 5 bases and at J to 6 bases, leaving 12 bases not matched to a gene. CDR3 DNA sequence: TGTGCCTGGGGACTGGAGCGGGGTATCGCCGGGGAGCTGTTTTTT. As protein: CAWGLERGIAGELFF. The variable domain in full, completed from reference TRBV30 and TRBJ2-2, reads SQTIHQWPATLVQPVGSPLSLECTVEGTSNPNLYWYRQAAGRGLQLLFYSVGIGQISSEVPQNLSASRPQDRQFILSSKKLLLSDSGFYLCAWGLERGIAGELFFGEGSRLTVL.

J is TRBJ1-3 and V is TRBV7-9, with D perhaps matching TRBD1 (5 bases). With 1 base removed from V and 4 bases from J, the gap between germline ends came to 14 bases. The CDR3 spans 16 residues. The germline gives CDR1 SEHNR, CDR2 FQNEAQ (reference sequence). CDR3 residues: CASSLDSTGTGNTIYF. CDR3 in DNA: TGTGCCAGCAGCTTAGATTCAACAGGTACAGGAAACACCATATATTTT.

The rearrangement uses TRBV10-2 and TRBJ1-3; D may be TRBD1 (5 bases). This CDR3 contains 16 residues. Germline CDR1 WSHSY, CDR2 SAAADI. V gave up 5 bases and J gave up 1 base, with 15 bases separating them. The CDR3 coding sequence is TGCGCCAGCAGTCCCCCCGGGACCCTTTCTGGAAACACCATATATTTT. Residues: CASSPPGTLSGNTIYF.

The chain combines TRBV18 with TRBJ1-5; D gene uncertain. Germline CDR1 reads KGHSH; CDR2 reads LQKENI. This CDR3 spans 15 amino acids. V lost 6 bases to trimming and J lost 6 bases, with 18 bases between them. In DNA, the CDR3 is TGTGCCAGCTCCACCACCGGGCAGTCTGGTCAGCCCCAGCATTTT. It codes for CASSTTGQSGQPQHF.

This rearrangement joins TRBV5-1 to TRBJ2-7; D remains unclear. Trimming removed 4 bases at V and 1 base at J, with 21 bases between. This CDR3 is 17 amino acids long. From germline, CDR1 is SGHRS and CDR2 YFSETQ. The CDR3 loop is CASSPNLRTVRSYEQYF. The CDR3 coding sequence is TGCGCCAGCAGCCCGAACCTCCGGACGGTAAGATCCTACGAGCAGTACTTC. Using reference TRBV5-1 and TRBJ2-7 for the parts outside the CDR3, the full variable domain is KAGVTQTPRYLIKTRGQQVTLSCSPISGHRSVSWYQQTPGQGLQFLFEYFSETQRNKGNFPGRFSGRQFSNSRSEMNVSTLELGDSALYLCASSPNLRTVRSYEQYFGPGTRLTVT.

The V and J genes are TRBV4-1 and TRBJ2-7; 9 bases line up with TRBD2. Losses at the gene ends were 4 bases for V and 3 bases for J; bases not matched to a gene: 7. Germline V gene lookup returns CDR1 MGHRA and CDR2 YSYEKL. The CDR3 is 15 residues long. In DNA form, the CDR3 reads TGCGCCAGCAGCCCGGGGGGTAGCGGGAGCTACGAGCAGTACTTC. Its protein product is CASSPGGSGSYEQYF.

This clone was found a few times. The gene calls are TRBV2 and TRBJ1-2; D call uncertain. Germline CDR1 SNHLY, CDR2 FYNNEI. With 8 bases removed from V and 0 bases from J, the gap between germline ends came to 10 bases. This CDR3 has 13 amino acids. CDR3 coding DNA: TGTGCCAGCCAAGAGGAGTCTAACTATGGCTACACCTTC. Protein: CASQEESNYGYTF.

This chain connects TRBV7-6 to TRBJ2-5, with a tentative D call TRBD2 (6 bases). The V end was cut by 8 bases, the J end by 2 bases, with 9 bases between. The CDR3 runs 12 residues. CDR1 is SGHVS, CDR2 FNYEAQ, per germline. In DNA, the CDR3 is TGTGCCAGCTCGGCGGGACAAGAGACCCAGTACTTC. Protein: CASSAGQETQYF.